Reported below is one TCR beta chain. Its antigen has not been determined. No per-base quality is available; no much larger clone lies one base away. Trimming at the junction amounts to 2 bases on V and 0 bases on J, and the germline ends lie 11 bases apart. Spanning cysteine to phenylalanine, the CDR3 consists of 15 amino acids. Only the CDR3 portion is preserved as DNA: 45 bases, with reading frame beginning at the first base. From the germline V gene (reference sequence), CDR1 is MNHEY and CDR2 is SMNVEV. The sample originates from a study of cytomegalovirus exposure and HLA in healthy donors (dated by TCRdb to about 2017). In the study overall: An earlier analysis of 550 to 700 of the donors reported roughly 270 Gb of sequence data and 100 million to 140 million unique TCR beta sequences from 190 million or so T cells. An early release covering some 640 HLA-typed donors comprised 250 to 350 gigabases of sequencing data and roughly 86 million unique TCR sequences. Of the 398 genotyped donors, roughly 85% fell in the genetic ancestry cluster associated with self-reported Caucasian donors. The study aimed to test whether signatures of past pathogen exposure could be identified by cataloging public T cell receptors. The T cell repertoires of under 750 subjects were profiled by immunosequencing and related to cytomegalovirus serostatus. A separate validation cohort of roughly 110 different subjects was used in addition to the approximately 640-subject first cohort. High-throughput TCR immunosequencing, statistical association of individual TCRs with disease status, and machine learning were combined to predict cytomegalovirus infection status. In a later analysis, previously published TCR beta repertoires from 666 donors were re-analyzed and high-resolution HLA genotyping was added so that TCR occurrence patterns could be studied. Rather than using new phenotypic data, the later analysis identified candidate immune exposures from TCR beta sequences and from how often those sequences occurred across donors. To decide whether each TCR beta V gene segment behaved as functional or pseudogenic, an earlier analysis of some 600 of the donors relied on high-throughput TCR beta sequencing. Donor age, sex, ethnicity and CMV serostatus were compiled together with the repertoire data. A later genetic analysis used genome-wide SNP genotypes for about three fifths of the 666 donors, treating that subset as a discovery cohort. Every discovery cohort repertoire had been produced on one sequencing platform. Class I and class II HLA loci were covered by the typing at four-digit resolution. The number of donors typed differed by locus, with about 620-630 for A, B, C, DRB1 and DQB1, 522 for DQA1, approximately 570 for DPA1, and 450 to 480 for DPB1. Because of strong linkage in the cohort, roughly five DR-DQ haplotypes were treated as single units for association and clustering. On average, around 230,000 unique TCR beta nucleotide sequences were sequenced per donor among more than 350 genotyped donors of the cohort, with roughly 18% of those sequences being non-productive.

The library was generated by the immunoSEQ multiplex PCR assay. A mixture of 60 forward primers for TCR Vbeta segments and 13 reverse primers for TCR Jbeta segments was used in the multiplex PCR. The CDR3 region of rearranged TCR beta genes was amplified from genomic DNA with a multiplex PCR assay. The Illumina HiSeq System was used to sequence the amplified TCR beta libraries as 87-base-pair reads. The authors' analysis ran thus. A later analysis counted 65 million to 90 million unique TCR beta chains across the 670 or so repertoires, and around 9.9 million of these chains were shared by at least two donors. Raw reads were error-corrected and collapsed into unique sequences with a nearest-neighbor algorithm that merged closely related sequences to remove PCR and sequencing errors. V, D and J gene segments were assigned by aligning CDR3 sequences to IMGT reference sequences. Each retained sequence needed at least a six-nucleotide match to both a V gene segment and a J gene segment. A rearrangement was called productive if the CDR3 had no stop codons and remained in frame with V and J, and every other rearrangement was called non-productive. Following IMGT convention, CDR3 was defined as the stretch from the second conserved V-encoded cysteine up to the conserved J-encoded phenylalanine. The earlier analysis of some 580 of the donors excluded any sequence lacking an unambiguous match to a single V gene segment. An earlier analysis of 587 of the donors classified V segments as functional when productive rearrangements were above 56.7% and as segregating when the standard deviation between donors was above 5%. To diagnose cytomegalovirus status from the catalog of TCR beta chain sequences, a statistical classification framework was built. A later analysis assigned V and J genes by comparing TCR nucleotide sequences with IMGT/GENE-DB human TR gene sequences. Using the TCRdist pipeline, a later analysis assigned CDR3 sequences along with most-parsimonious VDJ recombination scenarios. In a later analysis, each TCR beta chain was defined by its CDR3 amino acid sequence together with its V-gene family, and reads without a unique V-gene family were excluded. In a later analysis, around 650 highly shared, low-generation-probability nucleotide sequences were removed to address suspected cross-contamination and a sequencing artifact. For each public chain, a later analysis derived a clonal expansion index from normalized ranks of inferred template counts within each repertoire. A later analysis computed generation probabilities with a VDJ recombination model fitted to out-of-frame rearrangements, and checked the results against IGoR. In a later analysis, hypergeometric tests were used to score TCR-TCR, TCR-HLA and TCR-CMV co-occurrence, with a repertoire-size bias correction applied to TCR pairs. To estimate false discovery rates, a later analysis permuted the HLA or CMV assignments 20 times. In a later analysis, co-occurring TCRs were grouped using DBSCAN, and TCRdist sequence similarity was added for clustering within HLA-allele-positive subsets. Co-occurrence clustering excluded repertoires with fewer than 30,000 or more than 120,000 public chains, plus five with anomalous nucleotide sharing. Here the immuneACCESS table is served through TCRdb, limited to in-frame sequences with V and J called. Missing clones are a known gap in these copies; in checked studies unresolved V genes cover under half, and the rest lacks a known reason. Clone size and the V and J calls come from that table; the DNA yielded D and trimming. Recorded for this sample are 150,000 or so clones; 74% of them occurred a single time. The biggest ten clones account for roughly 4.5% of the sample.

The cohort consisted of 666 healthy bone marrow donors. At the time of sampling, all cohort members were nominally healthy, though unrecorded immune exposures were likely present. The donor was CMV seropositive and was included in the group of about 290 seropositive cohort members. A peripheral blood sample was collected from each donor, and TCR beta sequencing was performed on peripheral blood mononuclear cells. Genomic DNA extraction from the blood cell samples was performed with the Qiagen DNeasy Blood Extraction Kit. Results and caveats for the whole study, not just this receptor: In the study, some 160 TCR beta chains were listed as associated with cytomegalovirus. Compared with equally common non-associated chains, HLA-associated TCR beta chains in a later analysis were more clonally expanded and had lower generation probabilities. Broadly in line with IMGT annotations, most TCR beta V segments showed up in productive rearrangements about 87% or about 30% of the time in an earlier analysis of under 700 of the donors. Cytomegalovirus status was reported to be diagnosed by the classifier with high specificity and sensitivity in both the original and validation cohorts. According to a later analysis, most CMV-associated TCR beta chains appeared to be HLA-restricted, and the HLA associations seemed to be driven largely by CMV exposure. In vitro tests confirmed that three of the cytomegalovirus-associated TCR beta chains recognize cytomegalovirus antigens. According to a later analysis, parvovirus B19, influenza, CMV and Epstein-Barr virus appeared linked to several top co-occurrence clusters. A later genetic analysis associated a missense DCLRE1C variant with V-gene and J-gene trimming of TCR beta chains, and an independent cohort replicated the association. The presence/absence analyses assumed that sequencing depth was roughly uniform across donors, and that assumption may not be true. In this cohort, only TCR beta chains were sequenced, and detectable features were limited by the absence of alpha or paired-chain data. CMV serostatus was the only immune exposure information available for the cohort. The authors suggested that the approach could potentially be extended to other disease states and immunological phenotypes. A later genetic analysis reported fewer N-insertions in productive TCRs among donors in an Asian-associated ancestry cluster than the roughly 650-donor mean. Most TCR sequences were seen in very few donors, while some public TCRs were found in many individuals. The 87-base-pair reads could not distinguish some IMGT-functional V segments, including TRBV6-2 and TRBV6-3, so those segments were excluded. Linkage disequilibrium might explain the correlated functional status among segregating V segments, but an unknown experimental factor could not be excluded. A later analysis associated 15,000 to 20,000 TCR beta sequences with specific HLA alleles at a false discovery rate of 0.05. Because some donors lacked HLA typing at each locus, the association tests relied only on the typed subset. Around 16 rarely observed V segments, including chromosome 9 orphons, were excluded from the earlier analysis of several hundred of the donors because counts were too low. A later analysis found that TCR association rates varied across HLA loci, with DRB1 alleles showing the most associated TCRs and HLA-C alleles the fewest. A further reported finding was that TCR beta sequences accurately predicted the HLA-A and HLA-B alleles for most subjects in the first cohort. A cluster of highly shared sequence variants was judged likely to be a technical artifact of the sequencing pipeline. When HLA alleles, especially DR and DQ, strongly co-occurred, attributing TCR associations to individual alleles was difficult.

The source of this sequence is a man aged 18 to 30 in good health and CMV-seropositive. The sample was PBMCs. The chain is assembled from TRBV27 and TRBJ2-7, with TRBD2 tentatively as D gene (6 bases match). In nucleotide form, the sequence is TGTGCCAGCAGTTTAAATCGGGAGCGCTCCTACGAGCAGTACTTC. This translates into CASSLNRERSYEQYF.